Presented here are 8 T cell receptor beta chains from one specimen sequenced in a study of blood T cell repertoires in COVID-19. Here immunoSEQ multiplex PCR was the method, and the copy in TCRdb shows in-frame clones only, minus some. The data show over 250,000 clones, roughly nine tenths seen once. The sample taken for sequencing was peripheral blood. These TCRs come from a woman aged 30 to 39 with COVID-19, enrolled during active disease.

This chain's CDR3 is CASSEKGGADYGYTF. The DNA for the CDR3 is TGTGCCAGCAGCGAGAAAGGGGGCGCTGACTATGGCTACACCTTC. The chain carries TRBV5-4 and TRBJ1-2; 7 bases match TRBD1. Germline V lookup: CDR1 SGHNT, CDR2 YYREEE (reference sequence). The CDR3 contains 15 residues. V gave up 4 bases and J gave up 3 bases; unmatched junction bases: 9.

The chain has TRBV19 and TRBJ1-3; TRBD1 matches 9 bases. Germline assignment: CDR1 LNHDA and CDR2 SQIVND (reference sequence). V shed 4 bases, J shed 5 bases, and the junction held 6 bases outside the gene matches. The CDR3 spans 15 residues. The CDR3 nucleotides read TGTGCCAGTAGTACCTGGGACAGGGAAAGAAACACCATATATTTT. The encoded protein is CASSTWDRERNTIYF.

The chain links TRBV5-4 to TRBJ2-5, with D tentatively TRBD2 (5 bases). The CDR3 has 13 residues. The germline V and J ends were trimmed by 2 bases and 1 base, with 6 bases remaining between them. Looked up from germline, CDR1 is SGHNT and CDR2 is YYREEE (reference sequence). The CDR3 bases are TGTGCCAGCAGCTTCCGGGGCCAAGAGACCCAGTACTTC. Translation: CASSFRGQETQYF.

The chain is built from TRBV6-5 and TRBJ1-1, with 8 bases identical to TRBD1. Per germline, CDR1 MNHEY and CDR2 SVGAGI. V lost 4 bases and J lost 4; bases outside the gene matches: 8. This CDR3 has 15 residues. Written as DNA, the CDR3 is TGTGCCAGCAGTTTCGACAGGGGCGGTGGCACTGAAGCTTTCTTT. Protein: CASSFDRGGGTEAFF.

The CDR3 nucleotides are TGTGCCAGCAGTTTAGCCCTAGCGGGGAACACCGGGGAGCTGTTTTTT. It specifies CASSLALAGNTGELFF. The chain has TRBV27 and TRBJ2-2; 8 positions match TRBD2. Germline lookup yields CDR1 MNHEY and CDR2 SMNVEV (reference sequence). V gave up 2 bases and J gave up 1 base; unmatched junction bases: 3. The CDR3 runs 16 residues.

V and J are TRBV28 and TRBJ2-1; the D gene is possibly TRBD1 (6 bases). V dropped 4 bases and J dropped 4 bases, with 11 bases sitting between them. There are 14 residues in the CDR3. From germline, CDR1 is MDHEN and CDR2 SYDVKM. In DNA, the CDR3 is TGTGCCAGCAGTTCGTTTACAGGGTACAATGAGCAGTTCTTC. This codes for CASSSFTGYNEQFF.

The genes are TRBV5-4 and TRBJ2-3; a possible D gene is TRBD2 (5 bases). Germline V lookup: CDR1 SGHNT, CDR2 YYREEE (reference sequence). Trimming removed 4 bases from V and 4 bases from J, with 13 bases in between. This CDR3 has 14 amino acids. For the CDR3, the DNA is TGTGCCAGCAGCCTAGGACTCACTCCAGATACGCAGTATTTT. Protein: CASSLGLTPDTQYF.

The chain carries TRBV9 and TRBJ1-4; 8 bases agree with TRBD1. The CDR3 contains 14 residues. J was trimmed by 14 bases and V by 3 bases; bases with no gene match: 12. Per germline, CDR1 SGDLS and CDR2 YYNGEE. The CDR3 spells CASSGDGTGQDLFF. In DNA form, the CDR3 reads TGTGCCAGCAGCGGGGATGGGACAGGCCAGGATCTGTTTTTT.